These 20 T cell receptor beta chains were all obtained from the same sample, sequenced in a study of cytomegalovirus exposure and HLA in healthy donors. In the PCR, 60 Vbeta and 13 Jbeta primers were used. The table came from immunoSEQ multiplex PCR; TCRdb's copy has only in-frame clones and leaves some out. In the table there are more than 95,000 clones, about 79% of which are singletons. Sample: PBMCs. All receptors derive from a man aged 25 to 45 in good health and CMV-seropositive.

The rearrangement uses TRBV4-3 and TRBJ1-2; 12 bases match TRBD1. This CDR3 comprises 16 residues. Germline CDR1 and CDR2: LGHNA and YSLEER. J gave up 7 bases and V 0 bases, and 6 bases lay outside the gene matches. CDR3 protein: CASSQEGTGGAGGYTF. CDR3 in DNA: TGCGCCAGCAGCCAAGAAGGGACAGGGGGCGCGGGTGGCTACACCTTC.

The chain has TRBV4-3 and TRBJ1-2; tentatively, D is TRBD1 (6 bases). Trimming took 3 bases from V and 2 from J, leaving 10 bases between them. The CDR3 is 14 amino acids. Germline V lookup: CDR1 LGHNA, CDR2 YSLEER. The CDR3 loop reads CASSHDRRNYGYTF. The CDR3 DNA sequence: TGCGCCAGCAGCCACGACAGGAGAAACTATGGCTACACCTTC.

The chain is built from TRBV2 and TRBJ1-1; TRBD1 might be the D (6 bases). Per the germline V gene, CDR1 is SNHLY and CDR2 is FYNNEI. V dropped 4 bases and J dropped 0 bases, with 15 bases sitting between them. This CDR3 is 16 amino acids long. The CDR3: CASSGNRAKVNTEAFF. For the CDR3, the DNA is TGTGCCAGCAGTGGTAACAGGGCTAAGGTGAACACTGAAGCTTTCTTT. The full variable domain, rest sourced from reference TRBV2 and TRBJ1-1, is EPEVTQTPSHQVTQMGQEVILRCVPISNHLYFYWYRQILGQKVEFLVSFYNNEISEKSEIFDDQFSVERPDGSNFTLKIRSTKLEDSAMYFCASSGNRAKVNTEAFFGQGTRLTVV.

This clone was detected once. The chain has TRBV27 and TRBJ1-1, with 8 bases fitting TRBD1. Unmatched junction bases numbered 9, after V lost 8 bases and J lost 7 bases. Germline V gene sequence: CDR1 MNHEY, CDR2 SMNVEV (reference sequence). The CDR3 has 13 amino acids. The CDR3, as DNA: TGTGCCAGCCGTGACAGGGGTCGGAATGAAGCTTTCTTT. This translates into CASRDRGRNEAFF.

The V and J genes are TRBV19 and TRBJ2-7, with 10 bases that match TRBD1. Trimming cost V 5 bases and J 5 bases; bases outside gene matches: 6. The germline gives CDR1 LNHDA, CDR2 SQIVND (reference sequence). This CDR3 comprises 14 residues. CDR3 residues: CASSFGTGVDEQYF. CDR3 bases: TGTGCCAGTAGTTTTGGGACAGGGGTAGACGAGCAGTACTTC.

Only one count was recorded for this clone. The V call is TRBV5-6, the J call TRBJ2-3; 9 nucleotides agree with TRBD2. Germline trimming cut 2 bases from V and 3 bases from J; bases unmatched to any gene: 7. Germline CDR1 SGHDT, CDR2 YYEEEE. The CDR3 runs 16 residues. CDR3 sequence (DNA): TGTGCCAGCAGCTTTCTCCGGGCGGGAGGGACAGATACGCAGTATTTT. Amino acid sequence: CASSFLRAGGTDTQYF. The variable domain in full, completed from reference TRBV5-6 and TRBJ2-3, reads DAGVTQSPTHLIKTRGQQVTLRCSPKSGHDTVSWYQQALGQGPQFIFQYYEEEERQRGNFPDRFSGHQFPNYSSELNVNALLLGDSALYLCASSFLRAGGTDTQYFGPGTRLTVL.

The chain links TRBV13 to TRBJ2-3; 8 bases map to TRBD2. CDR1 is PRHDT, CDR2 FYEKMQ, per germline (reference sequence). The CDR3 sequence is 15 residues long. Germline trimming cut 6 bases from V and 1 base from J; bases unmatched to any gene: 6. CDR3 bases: TGTGCCAGCAGACTCGGGGGGGCCGGCACAGATACGCAGTATTTT. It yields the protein CASRLGGAGTDTQYF.

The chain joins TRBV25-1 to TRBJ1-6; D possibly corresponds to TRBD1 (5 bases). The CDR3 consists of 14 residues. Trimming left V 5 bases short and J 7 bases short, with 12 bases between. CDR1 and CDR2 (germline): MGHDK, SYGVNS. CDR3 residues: CASSNQGRNSPLHF. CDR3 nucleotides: TGTGCCAGCAGTAACCAGGGAAGGAATTCACCCCTCCACTTT. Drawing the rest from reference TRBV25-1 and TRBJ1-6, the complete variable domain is EADIYQTPRYLVIGTGKKITLECSQTMGHDKMYWYQQDPGMELHLIHYSYGVNSTEKGDLSSESTVSRIRTEHFPLTLESARPSHTSQYLCASSNQGRNSPLHFGNGTRLTVT.

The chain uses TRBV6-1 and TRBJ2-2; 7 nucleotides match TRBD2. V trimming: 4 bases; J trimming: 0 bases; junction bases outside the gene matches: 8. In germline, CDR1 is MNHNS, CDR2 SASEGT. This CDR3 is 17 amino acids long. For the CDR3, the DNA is TGTGCCAGCAGTGGAGGAGGGAGGGCCCCGAACACCGGGGAGCTGTTTTTT. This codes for CASSGGGRAPNTGELFF.

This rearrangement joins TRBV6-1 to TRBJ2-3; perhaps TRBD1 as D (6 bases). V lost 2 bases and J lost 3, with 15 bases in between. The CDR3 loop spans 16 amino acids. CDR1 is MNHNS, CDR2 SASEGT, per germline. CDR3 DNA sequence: TGTGCCAGCAGTGAATTGGTCAGGGGTTGGACAGATACGCAGTATTTT. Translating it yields CASSELVRGWTDTQYF.

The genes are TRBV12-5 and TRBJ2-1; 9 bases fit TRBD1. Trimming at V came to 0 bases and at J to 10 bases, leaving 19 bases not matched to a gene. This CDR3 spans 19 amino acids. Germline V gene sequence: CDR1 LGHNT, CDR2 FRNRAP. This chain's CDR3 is CASGLVLDGRTGVSDEQFF. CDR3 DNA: TGTGCTAGTGGTTTGGTGCTTGATGGGAGGACAGGGGTATCAGACGAGCAGTTCTTC.

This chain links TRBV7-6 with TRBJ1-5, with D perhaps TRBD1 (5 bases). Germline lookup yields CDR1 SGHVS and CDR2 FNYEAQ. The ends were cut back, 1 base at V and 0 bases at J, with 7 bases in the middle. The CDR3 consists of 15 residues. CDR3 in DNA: TGTGCCAGCAGCTTAGGACAGTATAGCAATCAGCCCCAGCATTTT. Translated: CASSLGQYSNQPQHF.

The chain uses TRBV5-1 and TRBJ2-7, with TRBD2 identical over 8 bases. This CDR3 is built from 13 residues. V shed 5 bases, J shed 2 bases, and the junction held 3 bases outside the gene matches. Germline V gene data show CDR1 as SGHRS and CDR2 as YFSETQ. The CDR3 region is CASRLADPYEQYF. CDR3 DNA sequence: TGCGCCAGCAGACTAGCGGACCCCTACGAGCAGTACTTC.

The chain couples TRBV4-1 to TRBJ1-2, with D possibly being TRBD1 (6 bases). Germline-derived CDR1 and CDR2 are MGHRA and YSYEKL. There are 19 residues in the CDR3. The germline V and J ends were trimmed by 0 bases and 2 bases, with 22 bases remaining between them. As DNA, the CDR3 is TGCGCCAGCAGCCAAGATAGGCAGGGGCGAAGGGCATCCAACTATGGCTACACCTTC. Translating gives CASSQDRQGRRASNYGYTF.

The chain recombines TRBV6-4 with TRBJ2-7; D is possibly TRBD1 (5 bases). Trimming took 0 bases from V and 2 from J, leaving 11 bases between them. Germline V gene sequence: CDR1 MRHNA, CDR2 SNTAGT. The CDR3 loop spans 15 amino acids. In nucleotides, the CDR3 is TGTGCCAGCAGTGACTCGGCAGGGCGAGCCTACGAGCAGTACTTC. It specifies CASSDSAGRAYEQYF.

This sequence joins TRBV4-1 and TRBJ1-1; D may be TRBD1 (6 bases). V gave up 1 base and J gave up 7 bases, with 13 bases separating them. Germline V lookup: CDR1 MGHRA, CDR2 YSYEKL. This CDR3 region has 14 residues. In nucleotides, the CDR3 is TGCGCCAGCAGCCAAGGCTCTGGACAGCTTGAAGCTTTCTTT. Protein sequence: CASSQGSGQLEAFF.

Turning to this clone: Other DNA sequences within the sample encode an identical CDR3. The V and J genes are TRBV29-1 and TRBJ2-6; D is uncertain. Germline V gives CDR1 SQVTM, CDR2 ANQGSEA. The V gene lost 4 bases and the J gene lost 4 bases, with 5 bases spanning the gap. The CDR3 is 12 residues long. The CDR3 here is CSVASGANVLTF. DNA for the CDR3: TGCAGCGTTGCTTCCGGGGCCAACGTCCTGACTTTC.

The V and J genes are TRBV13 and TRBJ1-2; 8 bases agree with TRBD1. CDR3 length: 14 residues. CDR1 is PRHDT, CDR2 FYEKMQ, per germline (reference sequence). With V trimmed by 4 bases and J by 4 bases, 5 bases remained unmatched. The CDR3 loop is CASSSWTGSYGYTF. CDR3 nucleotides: TGTGCCAGCAGCTCCTGGACAGGGTCCTATGGCTACACCTTC.

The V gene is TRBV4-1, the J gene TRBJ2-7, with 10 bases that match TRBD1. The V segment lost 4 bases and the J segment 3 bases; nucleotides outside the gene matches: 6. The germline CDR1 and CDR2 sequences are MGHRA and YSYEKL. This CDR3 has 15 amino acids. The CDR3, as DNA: TGCGCCAGCAGCCCTAGACAGGGGGCCAACTACGAGCAGTACTTC. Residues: CASSPRQGANYEQYF.

The CDR3 nucleotides read TGTGCCAGCAAGACGGCTGGAGGTAGCTCCTACGAGCAGTACTTC. It specifies CASKTAGGSSYEQYF. The V and J genes are TRBV6-5 and TRBJ2-7, with a tentative D call TRBD2 (5 bases). The CDR3 loop spans 15 amino acids. Trimming removed 7 bases at V and 0 bases at J, with 16 bases between. Looked up from germline, CDR1 is MNHEY and CDR2 is SVGAGI.